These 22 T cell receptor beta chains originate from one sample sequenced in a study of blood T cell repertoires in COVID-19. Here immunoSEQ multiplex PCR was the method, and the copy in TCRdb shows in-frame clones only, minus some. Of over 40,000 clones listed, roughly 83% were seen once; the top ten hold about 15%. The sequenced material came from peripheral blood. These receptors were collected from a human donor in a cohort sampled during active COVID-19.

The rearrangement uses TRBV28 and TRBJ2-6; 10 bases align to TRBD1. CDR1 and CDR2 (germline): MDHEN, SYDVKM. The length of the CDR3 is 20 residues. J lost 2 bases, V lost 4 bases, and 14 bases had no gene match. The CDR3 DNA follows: TGTGCCAGCAGTTCACGTTTGTGGACAGGGGGTACCGCTGGGGCCAACGTCCTGACTTTC. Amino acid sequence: CASSSRLWTGGTAGANVLTF.

CDR3 DNA: TGTGCCAGTAGTAACCAGGGTGCGGATGGCTACACCTTC. Translating gives CASSNQGADGYTF. The chain recombines TRBV19 with TRBJ1-2, with D tentatively TRBD1 (5 bases). CDR1 and CDR2 from the germline V gene are LNHDA and SQIVND (reference sequence). Between the trimmed V and J ends, which lost 4 bases and 6 bases, there was a span of 12 bases. The CDR3 sequence is 13 residues long.

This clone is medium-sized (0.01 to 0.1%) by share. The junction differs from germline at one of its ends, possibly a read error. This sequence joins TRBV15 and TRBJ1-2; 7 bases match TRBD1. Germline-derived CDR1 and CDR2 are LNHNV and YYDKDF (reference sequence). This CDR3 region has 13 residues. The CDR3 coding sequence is TGTGCCACCAGCCGAGACAGGGCGCATGGCTACACCTTC. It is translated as CATSRDRAHGYTF.

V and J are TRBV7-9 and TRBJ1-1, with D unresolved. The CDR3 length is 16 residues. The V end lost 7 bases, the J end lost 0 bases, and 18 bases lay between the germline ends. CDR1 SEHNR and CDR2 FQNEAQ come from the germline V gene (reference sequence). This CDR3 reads CASTPVTGSMNTEAFF. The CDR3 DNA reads TGTGCCAGCACCCCCGTGACGGGGAGTATGAACACTGAAGCTTTCTTT.

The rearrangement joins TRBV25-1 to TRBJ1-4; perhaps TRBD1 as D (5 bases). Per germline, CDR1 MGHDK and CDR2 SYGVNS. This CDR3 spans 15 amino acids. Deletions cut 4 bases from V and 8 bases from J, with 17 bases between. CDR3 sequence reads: CASSAFLGGGEKLFF. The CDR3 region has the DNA TGTGCCAGCAGTGCCTTTCTGGGGGGAGGGGAAAAACTGTTTTTT.

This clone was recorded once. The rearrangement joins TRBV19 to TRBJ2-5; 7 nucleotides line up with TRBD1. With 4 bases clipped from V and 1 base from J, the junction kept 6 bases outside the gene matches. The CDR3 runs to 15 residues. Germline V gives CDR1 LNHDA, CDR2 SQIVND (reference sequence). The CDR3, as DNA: TGTGCCAGTAGTACATTCGACAGGGCCCAAGAGACCCAGTACTTC. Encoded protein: CASSTFDRAQETQYF.

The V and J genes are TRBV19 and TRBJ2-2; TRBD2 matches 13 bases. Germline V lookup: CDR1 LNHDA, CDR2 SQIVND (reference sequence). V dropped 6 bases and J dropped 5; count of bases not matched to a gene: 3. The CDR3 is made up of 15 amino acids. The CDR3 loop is CASRGLAGVTGELFF. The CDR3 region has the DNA TGTGCCAGTAGAGGACTAGCGGGAGTGACCGGGGAGCTGTTTTTT. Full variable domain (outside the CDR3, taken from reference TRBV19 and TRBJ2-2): DGGITQSPKYLFRKEGQNVTLSCEQNLNHDAMYWYRQDPGQGLRLIYYSQIVNDFQKGDIAEGYSVSREKKESFPLTVTSAQKNPTAFYLCASRGLAGVTGELFFGEGSRLTVL.

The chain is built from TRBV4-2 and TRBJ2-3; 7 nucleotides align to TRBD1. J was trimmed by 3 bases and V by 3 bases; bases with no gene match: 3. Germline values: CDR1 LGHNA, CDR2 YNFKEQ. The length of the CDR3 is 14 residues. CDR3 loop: CASSQNRGTDTQYF. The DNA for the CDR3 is TGTGCCAGCAGCCAGAACAGGGGAACAGATACGCAGTATTTT.

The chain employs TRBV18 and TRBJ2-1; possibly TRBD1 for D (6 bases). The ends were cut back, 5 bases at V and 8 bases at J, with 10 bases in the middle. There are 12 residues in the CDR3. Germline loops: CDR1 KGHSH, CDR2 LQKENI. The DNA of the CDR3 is TGTGCCAGCTCATACAGGGATGATGAGCAGTTCTTC. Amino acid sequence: CASSYRDDEQFF.

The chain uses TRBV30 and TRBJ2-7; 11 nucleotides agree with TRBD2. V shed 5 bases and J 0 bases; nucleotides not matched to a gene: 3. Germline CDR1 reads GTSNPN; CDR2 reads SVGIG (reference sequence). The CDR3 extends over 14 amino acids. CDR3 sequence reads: CAWQGLAVSYEQYF. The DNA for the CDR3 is TGTGCCTGGCAGGGACTAGCGGTCTCCTACGAGCAGTACTTC.

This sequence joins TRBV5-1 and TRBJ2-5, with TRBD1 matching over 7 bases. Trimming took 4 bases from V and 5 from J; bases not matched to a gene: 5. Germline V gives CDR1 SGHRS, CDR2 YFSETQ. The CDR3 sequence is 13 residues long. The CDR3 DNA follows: TGCGCCAGCAGCCCGACAGGGACGGAGACCCAGTACTTC. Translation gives CASSPTGTETQYF.

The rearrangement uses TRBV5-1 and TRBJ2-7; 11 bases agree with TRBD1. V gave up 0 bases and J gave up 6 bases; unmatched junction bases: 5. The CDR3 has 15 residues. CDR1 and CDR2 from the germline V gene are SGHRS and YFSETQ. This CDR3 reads CASSLDGTGGSEQYF. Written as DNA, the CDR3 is TGCGCCAGCAGCTTGGACGGGACAGGGGGATCCGAGCAGTACTTC.

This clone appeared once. The CDR3 sequence is CASSLSSGGDTQYF. The CDR3 coding sequence is TGCGCCAGCAGCTTGAGTTCAGGGGGAGATACGCAGTATTTT. The chain uses TRBV5-1 and TRBJ2-3, with 7 nucleotides matching TRBD1. The CDR3 is 14 amino acids. The ends lost 1 base at V and 5 bases at J; junction bases unmatched: 4. In germline, CDR1 is SGHRS, CDR2 YFSETQ.

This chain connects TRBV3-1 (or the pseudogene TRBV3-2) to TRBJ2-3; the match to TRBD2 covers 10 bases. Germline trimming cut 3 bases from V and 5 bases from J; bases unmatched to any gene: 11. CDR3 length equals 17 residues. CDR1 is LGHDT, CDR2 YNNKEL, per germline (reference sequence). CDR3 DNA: TGTGCCAGCAGCCATCTTTATACTAGCGGGGATAAAGATACGCAGTATTTT. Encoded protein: CASSHLYTSGDKDTQYF.

CDR3 in amino acids: CASRRSLQGGFGYTF. The CDR3 DNA reads as TGTGCCAGCAGACGATCACTACAGGGAGGGTTTGGCTACACCTTC. This chain links TRBV6-5 with TRBJ1-2; D perhaps matches TRBD1 (6 bases). Germline-derived CDR1 and CDR2 are MNHEY and SVGAGI. V was trimmed by 6 bases and J by 7 bases, leaving 21 bases between them. The CDR3 spans 15 residues.

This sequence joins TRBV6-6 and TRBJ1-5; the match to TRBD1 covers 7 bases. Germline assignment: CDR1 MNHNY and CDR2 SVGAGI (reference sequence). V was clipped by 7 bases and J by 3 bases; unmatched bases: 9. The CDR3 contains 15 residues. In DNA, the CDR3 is TGTGCCAGCACCCAGGAGGGGGCGGACAATCAGCCCCAGCATTTT. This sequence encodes CASTQEGADNQPQHF.

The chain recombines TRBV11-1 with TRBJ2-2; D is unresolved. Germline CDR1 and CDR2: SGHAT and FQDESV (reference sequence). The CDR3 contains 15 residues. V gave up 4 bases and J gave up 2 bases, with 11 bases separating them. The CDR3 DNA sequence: TGTGCCAGCAGCTCGACTCCCACTAACACCGGGGAGCTGTTTTTT. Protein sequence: CASSSTPTNTGELFF.

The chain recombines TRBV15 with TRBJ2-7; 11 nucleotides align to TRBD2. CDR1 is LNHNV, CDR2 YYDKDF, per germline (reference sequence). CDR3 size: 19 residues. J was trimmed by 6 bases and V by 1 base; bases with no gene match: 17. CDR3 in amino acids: CATSRGLGLAALVGGEQYF. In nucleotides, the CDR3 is TGTGCCACCAGCAGAGGATTGGGACTAGCGGCCCTGGTGGGAGGCGAGCAGTACTTC.

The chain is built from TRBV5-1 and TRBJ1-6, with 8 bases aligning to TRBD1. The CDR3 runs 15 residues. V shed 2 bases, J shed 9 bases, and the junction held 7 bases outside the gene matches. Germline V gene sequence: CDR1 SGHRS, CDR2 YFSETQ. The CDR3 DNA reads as TGCGCCAGCAGCTTAGTCGGACAGGGACTTTCACCCCTCCACTTT. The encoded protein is CASSLVGQGLSPLHF.

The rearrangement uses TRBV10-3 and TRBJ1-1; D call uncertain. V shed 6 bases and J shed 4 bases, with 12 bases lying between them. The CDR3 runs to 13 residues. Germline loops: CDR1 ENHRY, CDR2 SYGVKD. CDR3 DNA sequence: TGTGCCATCAGCCGTTCGGTGAGCACTGAAGCTTTCTTT. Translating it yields CAISRSVSTEAFF.

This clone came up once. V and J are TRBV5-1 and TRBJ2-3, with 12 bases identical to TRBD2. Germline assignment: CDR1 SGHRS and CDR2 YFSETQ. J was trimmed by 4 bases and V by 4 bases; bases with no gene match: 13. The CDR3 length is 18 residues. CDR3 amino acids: CASSQPLAGGSGADTQYF. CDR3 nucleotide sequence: TGCGCCAGCAGCCAACCTCTAGCGGGAGGGTCAGGCGCAGATACGCAGTATTTT.

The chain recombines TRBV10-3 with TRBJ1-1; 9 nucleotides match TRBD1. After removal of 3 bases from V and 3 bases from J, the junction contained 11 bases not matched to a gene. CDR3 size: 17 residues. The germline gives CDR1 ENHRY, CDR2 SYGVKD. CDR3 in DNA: TGTGCCATCAGTGACCCACCCCGGACAGGGGCGGACACTGAAGCTTTCTTT. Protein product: CAISDPPRTGADTEAFF.